These 14 T cell receptor beta chains came from one sample sequenced in a study of control samples from healthy donors and cancer patients. Only in-frame clones appear in the TCRdb table, and some are missing; sequencing was by immunoSEQ multiplex PCR. In the table there are under 150,000 clones, about 93% of which are singletons. The sequencing input was blood. The receptors come from a man aged 30 to 45 in good health.

The genes are TRBV5-5 and TRBJ1-2; weak D call: TRBD1 (5 bases). Germline V gene lookup returns CDR1 SGHKS and CDR2 YYEKEE (reference sequence). The length of the CDR3 is 15 residues. Deletions cut 5 bases from V and 3 bases from J, with 17 bases between. The CDR3 DNA reads TGTGCCAGCAGTTTCGCTAAGGGGTTGGACTATGGCTACACCTTC. Translated: CASSFAKGLDYGYTF.

This clone was recorded many times. V usage is TRBV2 and J usage is TRBJ2-3, with 9 positions matching TRBD2. This CDR3 is 15 amino acids long. CDR1 and CDR2 (germline): SNHLY, FYNNEI. V shed 7 bases, J shed 3 bases, and the junction held 8 bases outside the gene matches. CDR3 sequence: CASIGGLAPTDTQYF. CDR3 bases: TGTGCCAGCATTGGAGGACTAGCGCCAACAGATACGCAGTATTTT.

The chain carries TRBV28 and TRBJ2-7; D perhaps matches TRBD2 (6 bases). The V and J ends lost 3 bases and 2 bases respectively, with 17 bases between them. CDR1 is MDHEN and CDR2 is SYDVKM in the germline V gene. The CDR3 consists of 16 residues. The CDR3 region is CASSFLPGTATYEQYF. CDR3 coding DNA: TGTGCCAGCAGTTTCCTTCCCGGGACTGCCACCTACGAGCAGTACTTC.

V usage is TRBV5-6 and J usage is TRBJ1-5, with TRBD1 as a possible D gene (5 bases). CDR1 and CDR2 (germline): SGHDT, YYEEEE. The V end was cut by 0 bases, the J end by 2 bases, with 12 bases between. The CDR3 is 16 residues long. The CDR3 reads CASSLGGRVGNQPQHF. CDR3 bases: TGTGCCAGCAGCTTGGGAGGCAGGGTCGGCAATCAGCCCCAGCATTTT. The whole variable domain, remainder taken from reference TRBV5-6 and TRBJ1-5, is DAGVTQSPTHLIKTRGQQVTLRCSPKSGHDTVSWYQQALGQGPQFIFQYYEEEERQRGNFPDRFSGHQFPNYSSELNVNALLLGDSALYLCASSLGGRVGNQPQHFGDGTRLSIL.

The CDR3 coding sequence is TGTGCCAGCTCAAGGACTTCCCCTTCTAGCACAGATACGCAGTATTTT. Amino acid sequence: CASSRTSPSSTDTQYF. The chain joins TRBV18 to TRBJ2-3; D possibly corresponds to TRBD2 (5 bases). Trimming took 5 bases from V and 0 from J, leaving 15 bases between them. The germline CDR1 and CDR2 sequences are KGHSH and LQKENI. The CDR3 totals 16 residues.

This clone was observed a single time. The chain recombines TRBV6-2 or TRBV6-3 with TRBJ2-1, with 10 bases aligning to TRBD2. The junction had 7 bases not matched to a gene; V was cut back by 4 bases and J by 7 bases. Germline CDR1 is MNHEY and CDR2 is SVGEGT. The CDR3 has 15 residues. In DNA form, the CDR3 reads TGTGCCAGCAGTTCCCCTAGCGGGGGCGGGAATGAGCAGTTCTTC. Its translation: CASSSPSGGGNEQFF.

This chain links TRBV5-8 with TRBJ2-5, with unresolved D. In germline, CDR1 is SGHTS, CDR2 YDEGEE. This CDR3 has 12 residues. V was shortened by 3 bases and J by 4 bases, with 7 bases between the two germline ends. The CDR3 DNA reads as TGTGCCAGCAGCTCCCCGGGAGAGACCCAGTACTTC. Residues: CASSSPGETQYF.

The rearrangement uses TRBV2 and TRBJ2-3; D is uncertain. Germline V gives CDR1 SNHLY, CDR2 FYNNEI. The CDR3 sequence is 12 residues long. The V and J ends lost 5 bases and 1 base respectively, with 4 bases between them. CDR3 nucleotides: TGTGCCAGCAGTCCCGGCACAGATACGCAGTATTTT. It encodes CASSPGTDTQYF.

V usage is TRBV12-5 and J usage is TRBJ2-3; tentatively, D is TRBD1 or TRBD2 (5 bases each). From germline, CDR1 is LGHNT and CDR2 FRNRAP. The CDR3 is 18 amino acids. V was pared by 1 base and J by 0 bases, with 17 bases between. CDR3 sequence: CASGLGVGRAESTDTQYF. The CDR3 nucleotides are TGTGCTAGTGGTTTGGGTGTGGGGCGGGCCGAGAGCACAGATACGCAGTATTTT.

This clone has just a few counts. The rearrangement joins TRBV6-5 to TRBJ2-3, with TRBD2 matching 8 bases. The CDR3 has 14 residues. V lost 6 bases, J lost 4 bases, and 6 bases stayed unmatched. CDR1 is MNHEY, CDR2 SVGAGI, per germline. The CDR3 here is CASRSGGGSDTQYF. The CDR3 nucleotides are TGTGCCAGCAGATCTGGCGGGGGGTCAGATACGCAGTATTTT.

This rearrangement joins TRBV18 to TRBJ1-3; D gene ambiguous. The V end was cut by 2 bases, the J end by 0 bases, with 5 bases between. Germline loops: CDR1 KGHSH, CDR2 LQKENI. CDR3 length: 14 amino acids. The CDR3 is CASSPATSGNTIYF. The CDR3, as DNA: TGTGCCAGCTCACCAGCCACCTCTGGAAACACCATATATTTT.

This chain uses TRBV16 with TRBJ1-4; 8 bases agree with TRBD1. CDR1 is KGHSY, CDR2 FQNENV, per germline. V was clipped by 5 bases and J by 4 bases; unmatched bases: 3. This CDR3 has 14 residues. CDR3 coding DNA: TGTGCCAGCAGCTGGACAGGGAGTAATGAAAAACTGTTTTTT. It specifies CASSWTGSNEKLFF.

This clone was seen a single time. CDR3 loop: CASSPMRGQGGQNTEAFF. In nucleotides, the CDR3 is TGTGCCAGCAGCCCGATGAGGGGCCAGGGGGGTCAGAACACTGAAGCTTTCTTT. V gene TRBV5-4 combines with J gene TRBJ1-1; 7 bases align to TRBD1. Germline V CDR1 and CDR2: SGHNT, YYREEE (reference sequence). The CDR3 totals 18 residues. Trimming removed 4 bases from V and 1 base from J; junction bases left unmatched: 16.

V gene TRBV9 combines with J gene TRBJ2-1; 9 nucleotides match TRBD2. CDR1 and CDR2 from the germline V gene are SGDLS and YYNGEE. The CDR3 runs 17 residues. V shed 3 bases, J shed 4 bases, and the junction held 11 bases outside the gene matches. The CDR3 sequence: CASSDRPSGGLYNEQFF. DNA for the CDR3: TGTGCCAGCAGCGACCGTCCGAGCGGGGGGCTTTACAATGAGCAGTTCTTC.